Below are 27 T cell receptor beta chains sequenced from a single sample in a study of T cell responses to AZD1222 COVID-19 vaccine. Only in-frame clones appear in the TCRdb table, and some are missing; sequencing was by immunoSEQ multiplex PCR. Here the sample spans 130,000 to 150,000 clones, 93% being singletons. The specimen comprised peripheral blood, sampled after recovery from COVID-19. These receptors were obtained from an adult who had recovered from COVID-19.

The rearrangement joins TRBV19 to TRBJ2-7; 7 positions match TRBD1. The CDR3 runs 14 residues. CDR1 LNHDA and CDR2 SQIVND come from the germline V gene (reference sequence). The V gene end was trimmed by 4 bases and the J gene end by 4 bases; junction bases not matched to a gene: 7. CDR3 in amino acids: CASSTFGQDYEQYF. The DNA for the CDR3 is TGTGCCAGTAGTACCTTCGGACAGGATTACGAGCAGTACTTC.

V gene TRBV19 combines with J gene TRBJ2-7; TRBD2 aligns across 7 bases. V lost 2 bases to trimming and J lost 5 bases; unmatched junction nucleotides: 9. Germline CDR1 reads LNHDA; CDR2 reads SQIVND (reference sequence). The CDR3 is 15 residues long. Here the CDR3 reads CASSIYGGGGHEQYF. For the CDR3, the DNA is TGTGCCAGTAGTATATATGGGGGGGGAGGCCACGAGCAGTACTTC.

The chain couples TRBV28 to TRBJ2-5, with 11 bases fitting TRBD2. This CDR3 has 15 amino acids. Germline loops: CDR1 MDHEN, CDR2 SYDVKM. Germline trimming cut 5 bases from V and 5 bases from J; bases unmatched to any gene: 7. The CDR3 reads CASSPTSGKGETQYF. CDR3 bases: TGTGCCAGCAGTCCGACTAGCGGGAAGGGGGAGACCCAGTACTTC.

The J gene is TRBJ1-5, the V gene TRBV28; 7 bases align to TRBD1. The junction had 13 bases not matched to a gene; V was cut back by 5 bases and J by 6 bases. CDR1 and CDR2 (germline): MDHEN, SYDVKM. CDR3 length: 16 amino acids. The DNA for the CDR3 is TGTGCCAGCAGTCTCCAGATGAGACAGGGCGGTCAGCCCCAGCATTTT. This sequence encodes CASSLQMRQGGQPQHF.

The CDR3 DNA reads TGTGCCAGCAGTTCCGCACTACTAGCGGGAGGGCCGGAGACCCAGTACTTC. Its translation: CASSSALLAGGPETQYF. This sequence joins TRBV28 and TRBJ2-5, with 13 bases aligning to TRBD2. J gave up 5 bases and V 4 bases, and 10 bases lay outside the gene matches. The CDR3 extends over 17 amino acids. Germline V lookup: CDR1 MDHEN, CDR2 SYDVKM.

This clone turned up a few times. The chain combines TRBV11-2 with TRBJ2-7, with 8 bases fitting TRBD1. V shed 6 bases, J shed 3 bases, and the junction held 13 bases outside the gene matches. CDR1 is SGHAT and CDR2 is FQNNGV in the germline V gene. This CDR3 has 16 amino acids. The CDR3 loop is CASRLPTGEFGYEQYF. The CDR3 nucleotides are TGTGCCAGCAGACTCCCGACAGGGGAATTTGGCTACGAGCAGTACTTC.

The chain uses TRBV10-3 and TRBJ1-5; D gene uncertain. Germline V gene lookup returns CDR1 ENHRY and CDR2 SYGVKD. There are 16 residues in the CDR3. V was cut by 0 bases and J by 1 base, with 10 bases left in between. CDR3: CAISESGRGSNQPQHF. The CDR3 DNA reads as TGTGCCATCAGTGAGTCGGGTCGTGGGAGCAATCAGCCCCAGCATTTT.

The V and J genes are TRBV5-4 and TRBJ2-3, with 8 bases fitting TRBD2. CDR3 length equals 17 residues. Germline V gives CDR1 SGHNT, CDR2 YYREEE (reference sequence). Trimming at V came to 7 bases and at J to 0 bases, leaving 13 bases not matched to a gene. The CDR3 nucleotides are TGTGCCAGCCCCCAGAAAGCGGGAGCACACAGCACAGATACGCAGTATTTT. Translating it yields CASPQKAGAHSTDTQYF.

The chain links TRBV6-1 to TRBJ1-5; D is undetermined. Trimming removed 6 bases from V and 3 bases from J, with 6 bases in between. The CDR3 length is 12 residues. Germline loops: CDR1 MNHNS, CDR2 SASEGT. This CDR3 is CASSHNNQPQHF. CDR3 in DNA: TGTGCCAGCAGCCACAACAATCAGCCCCAGCATTTT.

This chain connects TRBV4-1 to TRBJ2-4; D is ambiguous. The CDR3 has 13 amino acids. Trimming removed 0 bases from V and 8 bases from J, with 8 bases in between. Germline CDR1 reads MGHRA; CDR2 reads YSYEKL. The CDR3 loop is CASSQDRGYIQYF. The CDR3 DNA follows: TGCGCCAGCAGCCAAGATCGAGGTTACATTCAGTACTTC.

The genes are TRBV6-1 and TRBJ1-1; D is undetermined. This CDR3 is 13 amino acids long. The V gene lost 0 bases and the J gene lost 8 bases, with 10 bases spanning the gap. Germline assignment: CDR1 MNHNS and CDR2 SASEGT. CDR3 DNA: TGTGCCAGCAGTGAAGCACCGATAGTCGAAGCTTTCTTT. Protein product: CASSEAPIVEAFF.

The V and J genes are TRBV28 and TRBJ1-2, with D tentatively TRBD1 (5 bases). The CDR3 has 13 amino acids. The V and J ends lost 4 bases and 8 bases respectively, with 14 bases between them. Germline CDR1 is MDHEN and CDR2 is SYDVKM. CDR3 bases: TGTGCCAGCAGTTCTAGGGGAGGTGGCGGCTACACCTTC. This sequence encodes CASSSRGGGGYTF.

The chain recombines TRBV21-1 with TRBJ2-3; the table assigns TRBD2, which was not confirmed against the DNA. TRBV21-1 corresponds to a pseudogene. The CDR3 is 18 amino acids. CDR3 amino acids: CASSKPSTSGRGTDTQYF. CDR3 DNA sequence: TGTGCCAGCAGCAAACCCTCGACTAGCGGGAGGGGCACAGATACGCAGTATTTT.

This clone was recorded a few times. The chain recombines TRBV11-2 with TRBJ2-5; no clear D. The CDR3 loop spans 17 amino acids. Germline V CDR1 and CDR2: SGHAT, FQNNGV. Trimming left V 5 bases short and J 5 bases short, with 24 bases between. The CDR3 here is CASSHYSSNPLRETQYF. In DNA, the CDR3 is TGTGCCAGCAGCCATTATTCGTCTAATCCCTTGAGGGAGACCCAGTACTTC.

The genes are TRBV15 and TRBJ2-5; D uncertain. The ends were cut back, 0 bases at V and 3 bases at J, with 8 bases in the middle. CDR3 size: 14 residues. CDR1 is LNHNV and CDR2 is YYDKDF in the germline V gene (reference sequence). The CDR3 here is CATSRDTGKETQYF. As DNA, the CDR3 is TGTGCCACCAGCAGAGACACCGGAAAAGAGACCCAGTACTTC.

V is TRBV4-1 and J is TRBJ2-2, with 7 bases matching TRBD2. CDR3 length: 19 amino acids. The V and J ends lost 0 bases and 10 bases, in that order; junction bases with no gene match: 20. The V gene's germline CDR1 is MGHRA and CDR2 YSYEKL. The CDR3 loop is CASSQEKGLGNSGIAELFF. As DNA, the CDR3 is TGCGCCAGCAGCCAAGAAAAAGGACTAGGGAATAGCGGAATTGCGGAGCTGTTTTTT.

The CDR3 spells CASSEFVGKNTEAFF. In nucleotides, the CDR3 is TGCGCCAGCAGTGAGTTTGTTGGAAAGAACACTGAAGCTTTCTTT. The chain employs TRBV10-1 and TRBJ1-1, with D uncertain. CDR1 is WNHNN and CDR2 is SYGVQD in the germline V gene (reference sequence). V lost 1 base and J lost 1, with 10 bases in between. This CDR3 contains 15 residues.

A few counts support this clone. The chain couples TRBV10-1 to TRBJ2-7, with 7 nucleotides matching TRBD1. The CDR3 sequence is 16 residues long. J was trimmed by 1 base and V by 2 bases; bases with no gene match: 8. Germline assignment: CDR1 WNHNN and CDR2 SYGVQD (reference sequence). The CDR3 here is CASSENGAGGSYEQYF. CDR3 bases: TGCGCCAGCAGTGAGAATGGGGCAGGGGGATCCTACGAGCAGTACTTC.

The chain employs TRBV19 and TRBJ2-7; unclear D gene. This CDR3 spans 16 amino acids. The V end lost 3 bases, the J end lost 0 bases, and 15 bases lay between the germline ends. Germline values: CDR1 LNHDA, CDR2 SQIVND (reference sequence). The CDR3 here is CASSIDPGLSSYEQYF. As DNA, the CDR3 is TGTGCCAGTAGTATTGATCCAGGTTTAAGCTCCTACGAGCAGTACTTC.

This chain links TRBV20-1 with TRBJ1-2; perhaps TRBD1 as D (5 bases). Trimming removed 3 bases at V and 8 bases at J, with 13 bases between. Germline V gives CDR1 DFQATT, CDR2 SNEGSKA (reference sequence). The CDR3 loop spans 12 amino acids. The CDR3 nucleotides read TGCAGTGCTAGTAGGGGAGAGGAAGGCTACACCTTC. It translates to CSASRGEEGYTF.

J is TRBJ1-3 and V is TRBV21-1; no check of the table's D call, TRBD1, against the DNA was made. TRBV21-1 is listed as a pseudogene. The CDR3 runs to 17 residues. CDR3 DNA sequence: TGTGCCAGCAGCAAAAACAGGGGAAGGGGTAATGGAAACACCATATATTTT. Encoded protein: CASSKNRGRGNGNTIYF.

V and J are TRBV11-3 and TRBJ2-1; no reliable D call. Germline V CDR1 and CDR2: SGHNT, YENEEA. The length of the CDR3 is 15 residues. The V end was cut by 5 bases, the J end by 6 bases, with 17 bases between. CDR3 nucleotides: TGTGCCAGCAGCGACCGCTCTAGTACGATCAATGAGCAGTTCTTC. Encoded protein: CASSDRSSTINEQFF.

In DNA form, the CDR3 reads TGTGCCAGCAGCTTCCGGGACTCCCCTTACAATGAGCAGTTCTTC. Protein: CASSFRDSPYNEQFF. The V gene is TRBV11-3, the J gene TRBJ2-1, with D perhaps matching TRBD2 (6 bases). Germline assignment: CDR1 SGHNT and CDR2 YENEEA. The CDR3 is 15 residues long. V shed 3 bases and J shed 4 bases, with 13 bases lying between them.

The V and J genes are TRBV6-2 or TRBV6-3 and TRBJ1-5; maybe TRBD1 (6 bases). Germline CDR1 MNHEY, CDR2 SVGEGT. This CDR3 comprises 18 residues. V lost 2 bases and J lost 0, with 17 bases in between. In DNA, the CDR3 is TGTGCCAGCAGTTACAACCGGGACGGGACATATAGCAATCAGCCCCAGCATTTT. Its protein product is CASSYNRDGTYSNQPQHF.

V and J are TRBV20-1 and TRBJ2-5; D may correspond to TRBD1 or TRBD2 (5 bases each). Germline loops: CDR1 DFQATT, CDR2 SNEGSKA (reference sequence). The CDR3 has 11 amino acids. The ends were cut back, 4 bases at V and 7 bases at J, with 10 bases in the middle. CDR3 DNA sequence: TGCAGTGCTATCGGGGCGGGGACCCAGTACTTC. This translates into CSAIGAGTQYF.

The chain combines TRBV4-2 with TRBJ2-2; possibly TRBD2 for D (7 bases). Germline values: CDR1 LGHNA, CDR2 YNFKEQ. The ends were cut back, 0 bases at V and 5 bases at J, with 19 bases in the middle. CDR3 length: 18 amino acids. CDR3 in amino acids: CASSQDQGREIGTGELFF. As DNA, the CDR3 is TGTGCCAGCAGCCAAGATCAGGGGCGGGAGATAGGGACCGGGGAGCTGTTTTTT.

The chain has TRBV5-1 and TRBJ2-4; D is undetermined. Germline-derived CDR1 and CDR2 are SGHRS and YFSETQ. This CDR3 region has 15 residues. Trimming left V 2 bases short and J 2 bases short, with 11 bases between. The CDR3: CASSLTDGSKNIQYF. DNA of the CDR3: TGCGCCAGCAGCTTAACGGACGGCTCCAAAAACATTCAGTACTTC.